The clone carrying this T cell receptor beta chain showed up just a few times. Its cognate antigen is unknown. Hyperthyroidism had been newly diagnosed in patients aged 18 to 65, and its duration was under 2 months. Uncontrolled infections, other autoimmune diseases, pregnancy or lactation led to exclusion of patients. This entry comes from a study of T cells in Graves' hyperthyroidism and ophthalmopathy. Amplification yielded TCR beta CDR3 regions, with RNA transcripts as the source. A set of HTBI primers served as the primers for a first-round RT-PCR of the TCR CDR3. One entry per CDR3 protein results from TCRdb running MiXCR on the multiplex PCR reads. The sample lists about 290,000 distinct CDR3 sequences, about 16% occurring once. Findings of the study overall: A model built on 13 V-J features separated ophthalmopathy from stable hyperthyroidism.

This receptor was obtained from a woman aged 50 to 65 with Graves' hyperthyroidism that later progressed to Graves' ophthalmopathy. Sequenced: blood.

The CDR3 DNA reads TGTGCGGCAACAGGGGCGAACATTCAGTACTTC. Translating it yields CAATGANIQYF. The chain employs TRBV25-1 and TRBJ2-4; 7 bases line up with TRBD1. Per the germline V gene, CDR1 is MGHDK and CDR2 is SYGVNS. The length of the CDR3 is 11 residues.